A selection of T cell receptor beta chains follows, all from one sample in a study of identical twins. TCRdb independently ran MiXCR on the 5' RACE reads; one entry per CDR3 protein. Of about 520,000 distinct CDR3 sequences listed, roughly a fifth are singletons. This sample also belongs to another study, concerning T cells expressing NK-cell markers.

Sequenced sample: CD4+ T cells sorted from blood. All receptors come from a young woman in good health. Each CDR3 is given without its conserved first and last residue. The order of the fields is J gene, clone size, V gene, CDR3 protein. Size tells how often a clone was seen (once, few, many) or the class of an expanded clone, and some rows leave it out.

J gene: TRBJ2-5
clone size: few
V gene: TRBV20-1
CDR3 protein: SVGLAGIPSQL

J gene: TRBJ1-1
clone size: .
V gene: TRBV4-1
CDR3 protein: ASSQGVREGLATEAF

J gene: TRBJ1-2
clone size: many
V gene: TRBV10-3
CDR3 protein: AISESGYGYT

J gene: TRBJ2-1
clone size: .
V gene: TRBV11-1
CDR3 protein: ASSLEGTWTRVQGSEQF

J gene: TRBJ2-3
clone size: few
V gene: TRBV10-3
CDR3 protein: AIRPRQAADTQY

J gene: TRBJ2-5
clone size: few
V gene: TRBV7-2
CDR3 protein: ASSIRTAGFQETQY

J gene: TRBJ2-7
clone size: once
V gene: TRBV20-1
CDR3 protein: SARDFNGLAGEQY

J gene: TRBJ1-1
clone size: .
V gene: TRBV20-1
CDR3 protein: SAREAVNTEAF

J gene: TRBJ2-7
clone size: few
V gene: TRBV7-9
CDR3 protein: ASSPRTGRYYEQY

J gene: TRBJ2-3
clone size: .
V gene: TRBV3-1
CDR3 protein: ASTWGDMEY

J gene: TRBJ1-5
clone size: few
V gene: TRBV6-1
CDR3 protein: ASSGRDRFSNQPQH

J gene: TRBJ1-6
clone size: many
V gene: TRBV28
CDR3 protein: ASSLGQGGRGLH

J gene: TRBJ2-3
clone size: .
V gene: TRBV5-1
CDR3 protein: ASSLASARGTDTQY

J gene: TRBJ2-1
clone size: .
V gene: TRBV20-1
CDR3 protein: SARAASGRGSYNEQF

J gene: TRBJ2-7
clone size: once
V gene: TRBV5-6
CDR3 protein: ASSSRQGSHEQY

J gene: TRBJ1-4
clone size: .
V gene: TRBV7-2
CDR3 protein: ASSWEGGGREKLF

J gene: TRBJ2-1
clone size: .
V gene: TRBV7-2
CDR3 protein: ASSSYSGGDEQF

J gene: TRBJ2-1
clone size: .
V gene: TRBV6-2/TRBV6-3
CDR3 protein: ASRYRDYNEQF

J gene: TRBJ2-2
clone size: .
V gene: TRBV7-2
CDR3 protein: ASSLVGISTGELF

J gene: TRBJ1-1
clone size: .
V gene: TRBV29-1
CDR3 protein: SVMDRSLMMNTEAF

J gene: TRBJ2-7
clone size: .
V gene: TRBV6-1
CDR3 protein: ASSLLGGRENEQY

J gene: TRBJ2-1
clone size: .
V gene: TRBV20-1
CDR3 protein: SARDPPPTYNEQF

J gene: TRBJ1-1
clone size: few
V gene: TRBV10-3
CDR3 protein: AITLDRGTEAF

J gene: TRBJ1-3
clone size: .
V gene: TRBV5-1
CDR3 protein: ASTRGTIY

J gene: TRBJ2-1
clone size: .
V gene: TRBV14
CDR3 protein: ASSHGSAGVGEQF

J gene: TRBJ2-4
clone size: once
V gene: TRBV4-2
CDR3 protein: ASSLGLAGGRSAKNIQY

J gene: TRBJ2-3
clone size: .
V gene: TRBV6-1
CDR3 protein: ASSPLAVPRTDTQY

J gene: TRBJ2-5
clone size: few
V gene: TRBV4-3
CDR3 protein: ASSQDTEVETQY

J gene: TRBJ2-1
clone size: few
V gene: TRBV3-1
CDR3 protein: ASSRTGLPNEQF

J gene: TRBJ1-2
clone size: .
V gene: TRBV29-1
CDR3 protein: SVWTGLANYGYT

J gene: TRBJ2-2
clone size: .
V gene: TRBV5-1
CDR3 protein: ASSLDYTSNTGELF

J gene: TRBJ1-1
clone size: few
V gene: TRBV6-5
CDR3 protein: ASSSAPWGTEAF

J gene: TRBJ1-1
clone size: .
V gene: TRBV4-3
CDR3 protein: ASSQGIWTEAF

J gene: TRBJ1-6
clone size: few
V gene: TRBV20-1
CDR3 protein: SAVTGGNFNSPLH

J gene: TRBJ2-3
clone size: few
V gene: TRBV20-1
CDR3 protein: SGATGRGFFTDTQY

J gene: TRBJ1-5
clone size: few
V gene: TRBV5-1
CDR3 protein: ASSLETGHQPQH

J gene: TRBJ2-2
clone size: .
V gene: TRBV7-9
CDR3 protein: AKGHSNTGELF

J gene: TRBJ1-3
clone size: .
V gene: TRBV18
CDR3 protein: ASSLQGGSGNTIY

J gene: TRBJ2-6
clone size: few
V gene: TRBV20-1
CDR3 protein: SASFGRHFSGANVLT

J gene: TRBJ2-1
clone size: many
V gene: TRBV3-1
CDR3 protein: ASSHFRGYNEQF

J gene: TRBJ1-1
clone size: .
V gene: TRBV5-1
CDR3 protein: ASSSQGAFTEAF